This T cell receptor beta chain was identified in a study of post-analysis software for immune sequencing data (dated by TCRdb to 2015 to 2017). Notes on the research overall: Disease courses on record covered relapsing-remitting, secondary progressive and progressive-relapsing multiple sclerosis, though some patients had no subtype annotation. A subset of samples was prepared in parallel using single-end sample barcoding, then pooled and co-amplified after Illumina adapter ligation. Patient repertoires were compared against about a dozen previously published healthy control repertoires from donors aged about 6 to 26 years. General conclusions and limits of the study: Strong co-clustering of samples prepared in the same batch was shown by direct clustering with F measure, prompting a batch-effect correction. Significantly lower normalized Chao1 diversity was found in multiple sclerosis patients than in controls, suggesting substantial peripheral T-cell clonal expansion. The multiple sclerosis patient group was slightly younger than the control group. Four or five TRBV segments, including TRBV5-6, TRBV5-1 and TRBV20-1, were significantly more frequent in patients than controls.

To demonstrate the VDJtools post-analysis software, the study profiled TCR beta repertoires from the peripheral blood of 10 to 15 young patients with multiple sclerosis. The patients with multiple sclerosis were children and adolescents between about 6 and 16 years of age. Library generation was performed with PCR. Sequencing relied on an Illumina HiSeq 2500. To reduce PCR and sequencing biases, unique molecular identifiers were incorporated into the TCR beta cDNA libraries. Per 1 to 10 million input T cells, some 500,000 cDNA molecules were obtained, such that each molecule approximated one T cell. Patient libraries were prepared and sequenced with the same protocol used for the earlier healthy control dataset. Within a given batch, samples were prepared together, multiplexed and sequenced on the same HiSeq lane. As for the original processing: MIGEC was used to process the raw barcoded reads, and molecular identifier groups with only a single read were discarded before consensus assembly and CDR3 extraction. Clonotype tables were post-analysed with VDJtools, and diversity was normalized by down-sampling all datasets to the smallest sample size. Repertoire overlap clustering matched CDR3 amino acid but not nucleotide sequences to correct batch-related cross-sample contamination. The public reads were reprocessed in TCRdb via fastp at Q25 and MiXCR, keeping in-frame beta chains. One record per CDR3 amino acid sequence lists the most common genes and DNA. The V and J calls and clone size are TCRdb's, not the authors'. The sample table lists about 770,000 distinct CDR3 sequences, roughly 50% of them with a count of one. The ten largest clonotypes hold approximately 4.4% of the sample.

Regarding this clonotype: Its antigen is currently not known. Base-call qualities are not available, and no considerably larger clone is one nucleotide away.

The CDR3 runs 11 amino acids, cysteine and phenylalanine included. The entry retains the CDR3 DNA only, 33 bases that are in frame from base 1. Taken from the germline V gene, the CDR1 and CDR2 loops are MNHEY and SVGEGT. V and J lose 10 bases and 4 bases, and a span of 10 bases separates them. The chain joins TRBV6-2 or TRBV6-3 to TRBJ2-5; TRBD2 might be the D gene, on 6 matching bases. The receptor comes from a girl between 10 and 17 years old with multiple sclerosis. The specimen sequenced was blood. In nucleotides, the sequence is TGTGCCACCTGGAGGGGAGAGACCCAGTACTTC. It is translated as CATWRGETQYF.